This T cell receptor beta chain stems from a study of cytomegalovirus exposure and HLA in healthy donors (TCRdb year 2017). Regarding the complete study: In an earlier analysis of 450 to 750 of the donors, 276 Gb of sequence data and roughly 100 million unique TCR beta sequences from 180 million or so T cells were reported. An early release covering roughly 640 HLA-typed donors comprised about 300 gigabases of sequencing data and 85 million to 100 million unique TCR sequences. Of the 300 to 450 genotyped donors, roughly 80% fell in the genetic ancestry cluster associated with self-reported Caucasian donors. The study aimed to test whether signatures of past pathogen exposure could be identified by cataloging public T cell receptors. The study profiled the T cell repertoires of 500 to 800 subjects by immunosequencing and related them to cytomegalovirus serostatus. In addition to the first cohort of 500 to 850 subjects, a separate validation cohort of 130 or so different subjects was used. High-throughput TCR immunosequencing, statistical association of individual TCRs with disease status, and machine learning were combined to predict cytomegalovirus infection status. To study patterns of TCR occurrence, a later analysis re-analyzed previously published TCR beta repertoires from under 750 donors and added high-resolution HLA genotyping. In the later analysis, no new phenotypic data were used to find candidate immune exposures; instead, reliance was placed on TCR beta sequences and their occurrence across donors. An earlier analysis of several hundred of the donors applied high-throughput TCR beta sequencing to assess whether each TCR beta V gene segment acted as functional or pseudogenic. Donor age, sex, ethnicity and CMV serostatus were collected together with the repertoire data. In a later genetic analysis, genome-wide SNP genotypes for about 65% of the roughly 700 donors were used, and that subset was treated as a discovery cohort. Every repertoire in the discovery cohort had been generated on one and the same sequencing platform. Class I and class II HLA loci were covered by the typing at four-digit resolution. Typing coverage differed by locus: A, B, C, DRB1 and DQB1 were typed in about 620-640 donors, DQA1 in roughly 510, DPA1 in approximately 600, and DPB1 in 450 to 480. Roughly 5 DR-DQ haplotypes were treated as single units for association and clustering because of strong linkage in the cohort. On average, around 200,000 unique TCR beta nucleotide sequences were sequenced per donor among a few hundred genotyped donors of the cohort, with 15% to 20% of those sequences being non-productive. What the work shows at the level of the full study, not this receptor alone: Because counts were too low, fewer than 20 rarely observed V segments, including chromosome 9 orphons, were excluded from the earlier analysis of several hundred of the donors. The cohort was sequenced for TCR beta chains only, and without alpha or paired-chain data the features that could be detected were limited. According to a later analysis, TCR association rates differed among HLA loci, with DRB1 alleles showing the most associated TCRs and HLA-C alleles showing the fewest. The classifier was reported to diagnose cytomegalovirus status with high specificity and sensitivity in both the original and validation cohorts. Linkage disequilibrium might explain the correlated functional status among segregating V segments, but an unknown experimental factor could not be ruled out. Broadly in line with IMGT annotations, most TCR beta V segments showed up in productive rearrangements about 87% or about 30% of the time in an earlier analysis of several hundred of the donors. Because some donors lacked HLA typing at each locus, the association tests relied only on the typed subset. According to a later analysis, parvovirus B19, influenza, CMV and Epstein-Barr virus appeared linked to several top co-occurrence clusters. Presence/absence analyses assumed roughly uniform sequencing depth across donors, an assumption that may not hold. According to the authors, the approach could potentially be generalized to other disease states and immunological phenotypes. V-gene and J-gene trimming of TCR beta chains was associated with a missense DCLRE1C variant in a later genetic analysis, and the association was replicated in an independent cohort. A cluster of highly shared sequence variants was judged likely to represent a technical artifact of the sequencing pipeline. A later genetic analysis reported fewer N-insertions in productive TCRs among donors in an Asian-associated ancestry cluster than the roughly 640-donor mean. When HLA alleles, especially DR and DQ, strongly co-occurred, attributing TCR associations to individual alleles was difficult. Three of the identified cytomegalovirus-associated TCR beta chains were confirmed in vitro to be specific for cytomegalovirus antigens. While some public TCRs were present in many individuals, most TCR sequences turned up only very rarely across donors. In the study, 150 to 200 TCR beta chains were listed as associated with cytomegalovirus. Because the 87-base-pair reads could not distinguish some IMGT-functional V segments, including TRBV6-2 and TRBV6-3, those segments were excluded. A further reported finding was that TCR beta sequences accurately predicted the HLA-A and HLA-B alleles for most subjects in the first cohort. Most CMV-associated TCR beta chains appeared to be HLA-restricted in a later analysis, and the HLA associations seemed to be driven largely by CMV exposure. Compared with equally common non-associated chains, HLA-associated TCR beta chains in a later analysis were more clonally expanded and had lower generation probabilities. For the cohort, immune exposure information was limited to CMV serostatus. In a later analysis, 16,951 TCR beta sequences were associated with specific HLA alleles at a false discovery rate of 0.05.

The cohort comprised more than 550 healthy bone marrow donors. Cohort members were all nominally healthy when sampled, although unrecorded immune exposures were likely present. CMV serostatus was recorded as positive for about 310 and negative for about 50% of the 666 cohort members, whereas no CMV serostatus was recorded for the donor in question. Each donor provided a peripheral blood sample, and peripheral blood mononuclear cells were used for TCR beta sequencing. The Qiagen DNeasy Blood Extraction Kit was used to extract genomic DNA from the blood cell samples. The CDR3 sequence holds 17 residues, the cysteine and phenylalanine included. This entry keeps only the CDR3 DNA: 51 bases, framed from base 1. CDR1 and CDR2 are drawn from the germline V gene: SGHRS, YFSETQ. Clipping removes 0 bases from V and 7 bases from J, with 15 as the unmatched junction base count. The library was built by means of the immunoSEQ multiplex PCR assay. For the multiplex PCR, a mixture combining 60 forward primers for TCR Vbeta segments and 13 reverse primers for TCR Jbeta segments was used. A multiplex PCR assay on genomic DNA amplified the CDR3 region of rearranged TCR beta genes. On the Illumina HiSeq System, the amplified TCR beta libraries were sequenced as 87-base-pair reads. As for the original processing: Across the 500 to 850 repertoires, a later analysis counted 75 million to 90 million unique TCR beta chains, approximately 12 million of which were shared by at least two donors. Raw reads were error-corrected and collapsed into unique sequences by a nearest-neighbor algorithm in which closely related sequences were merged to remove PCR and sequencing errors. To assign V, D and J gene segments, CDR3 sequences were aligned to IMGT reference sequences. For a sequence to be retained, a match of at least six nucleotides was required to both a V gene segment and a J gene segment. Rearrangements were called productive when the CDR3 lacked stop codons and stayed in frame with V and J; all others were non-productive. CDR3 was defined by IMGT convention, running from the second conserved V-encoded cysteine to the conserved J-encoded phenylalanine. The earlier analysis of 500 to 650 of the donors excluded any sequence lacking an unambiguous match to a single V gene segment. In an earlier analysis of 587 of the donors, a V segment was called functional when productive rearrangements were above 56.7%, and segregating when the standard deviation between donors exceeded 5%. A statistical classification framework was built to diagnose cytomegalovirus status from the catalog of TCR beta chain sequences. In a later analysis, V and J genes were assigned by comparing TCR nucleotide sequences against IMGT/GENE-DB human TR gene sequences. Using the TCRdist pipeline, a later analysis assigned CDR3 sequences along with most-parsimonious VDJ recombination scenarios. In a later analysis, every TCR beta chain was defined by the combination of its CDR3 amino acid sequence and its V-gene family, and reads without a unique V-gene family were dropped. To address suspected cross-contamination and a sequencing artifact, a later analysis removed around 590 highly shared, low-generation-probability nucleotide sequences. In a later analysis, a clonal expansion index was calculated for each public chain from normalized within-repertoire ranks of inferred template counts. Generation probabilities in a later analysis came from a VDJ recombination model fitted to out-of-frame rearrangements, and those results were checked against IGoR. In a later analysis, TCR-TCR, TCR-HLA and TCR-CMV co-occurrence was scored with hypergeometric tests, and a repertoire-size bias correction was applied to TCR pairs. False discovery rates were estimated in a later analysis by permuting HLA or CMV assignments 20 times. In a later analysis, co-occurring TCRs were grouped with DBSCAN, and TCRdist sequence similarity was added when clustering was performed within HLA-allele-positive subsets. Repertoires with fewer than 30,000 or more than 120,000 public chains were left out of co-occurrence clustering, as were about five repertoires with anomalous nucleotide sharing. TCRdb took over this immuneACCESS table, retaining in-frame rearrangements with V and J assigned. Such tables are incomplete; in checked studies, under half of the missing clones stem from an unresolved V gene, and the remainder is unexplained. V and J calls and clone size come straight from that table; D and trimming were deduced from the DNA. For this sample there are approximately 100,000 clones; just under 75% appear just once. The ten largest account for just over 2% of the sample.

Worth noting for this clone: This clone's antigen is unknown. One base away there is no much larger clone; base qualities are not given.

The TCR comes from a human donor in good health. The chain is assembled from TRBV5-1 and TRBJ1-2; 7 middle bases align to TRBD1. Input material: PBMCs. The CDR3 here reads CASSLVTGVNLLGGYTF. The base sequence is TGCGCCAGCAGCTTGGTCACAGGGGTAAATCTACTCGGTGGCTACACCTTC.